This T cell receptor (beta chain) was found in a study of blood T cell repertoires in COVID-19. Trimming shortened V by 3 bases and J by 10 bases, and 13 bases separated the two germline ends. Looked up from germline, CDR1 is KGHSH and CDR2 is LQKENI. The CDR3 runs 14 residues. Measured with immunoSEQ multiplex PCR; TCRdb has only the in-frame clones, and not every one. This table holds about 75,000 clones, 70% to 90% found once. The TCR comes from an elderly man with COVID-19, enrolled during active disease. The material sequenced was peripheral blood. The J gene is TRBJ1-6, the V gene TRBV18; D possibly corresponds to TRBD1 (5 bases). This CDR3 reads CASSPGQGGSPLHF. The CDR3 nucleotides are TGTGCCAGCTCACCGGGTCAGGGAGGATCACCCCTCCACTTT.